Listed here is a single TCR beta chain. These data belong to a study of blood T cell repertoires in COVID-19. Study as a whole: T cells, B-cell-depleted T cells, or PBMCs provided the cDNA or gDNA that served as material.

Under the authors' procedure: Amplifying reference gene primers gave estimates of nucleated cell counts. Sequencing used immunoSEQ multiplex PCR; TCRdb keeps in-frame clones, though not all of them. That table supplies the V and J calls and clone size; D and trimming were determined from the DNA. The profile shows over 45,000 clones, 65% to 90% of them singletons. CDR1 is SGHRS, CDR2 YFSETQ, per germline. V was pared by 3 bases and J by 3 bases, with 2 bases of the junction left unmatched. This CDR3 comprises 13 residues. The V call is TRBV5-1, the J call TRBJ1-1, with 7 nucleotides matching TRBD1. This sequence was found in a woman aged 80 or over with acute or convalescent COVID-19. The sequencing sample was made of peripheral blood. The CDR3 region is CASSSTGDTEAFF. DNA of the CDR3: TGCGCCAGCAGCTCCACAGGGGACACTGAAGCTTTCTTT.